This T cell receptor (beta chain) was found in a study of shared clonotypes between healthy human individuals (dated by TCRdb to about 2020). In terms of the full investigation: The cohort comprised two women and three men aged 18 to 49 years. To increase sequencing depth and limit assay-specific biases, different laboratories used diverse techniques to prepare libraries and sequence TCR repertoires. For each donor, three plates each were used for CD4 naive and CD4 memory, two plates were used for CD8 naive, and one plate was used for CD8 memory. Leukapheresis yielded between about 0.94 and 8.9 billion PBMCs per donor. The study deeply sequenced blood TCR repertoires of about 5 healthy adults to estimate repertoire size and the extent of clonotype sharing between individuals.

A word on this clone: There is no known antigen for this receptor. No much larger clone exists at a distance of one base, and base qualities are not known.

CD8 naive samples consisted of CD45RO-negative cells that were positively selected for CCR7, yielding a CD45RA+CCR7+ population without TemRA cells. The donors were healthy, HIV-negative adults with no recently reported acute infections or vaccinations. All donors were Caucasian adults living in Nashville, Tennessee, USA. Blood was collected by leukapheresis, and PBMCs were isolated by Ficoll-Histopaque density gradient centrifugation and then cryopreserved in liquid nitrogen vapor phase. Purity and quantity of every magnetically sorted T cell population were checked by analytical flow cytometry. Genomic DNA was isolated from every sorted fraction and measured by UV absorbance on a Nanodrop 2000c. Using the deep immunoSEQ assay, multiplex PCR amplified TCR CDR3 regions from genomic DNA. Extracted genomic DNA from each cell subset was spread evenly across all wells of several immunoSEQ 96-well plates, with each plate serving as a replicate. For sorted subsets, approximately 210 ng genomic DNA, equal to tens of thousands of T cell genomes, was loaded into each replicate PCR. The purified libraries were quantified using a Qubit 3.0 fluorometer, sized with a Bioanalyzer 2100, and then quantified again using the KAPA Library Quantification kit. A separate single-read 150-cycle Illumina NextSeq 550 flow cell was used to sequence each immunoSEQ 96-well plate. On the authors' methods: Because only junctional sequences without quality scores were contained in the immunoSEQ output, filtering matching that applied to full-length reads could not be performed. Sequences were annotated with PyIR, a Python wrapper for IgBLAST v1.9, and V/J genes and CDR3 were assigned using IMGT germline references. Reads with weak V/J assignments (E-value above 1e-6), missing CDR3, stop codons, out-of-frame junctions, or ambiguous translated residues were removed. V3J clonotypes were defined as sequences sharing an identical inferred V gene, J gene, and CDR3 amino acid sequence. Percentage overlap between repertoires was computed as shared unique clonotypes divided by the size of the smaller repertoire. Richness of each repertoire was evaluated using RTK rarefaction, the Chao1 estimator, and Recon v2.1 estimates of unobserved clonotypes. Generation probabilities for all TCRbeta clonotypes obtained by the gDNA method from four donors were computed using OLGA. In TCRdb, the immuneACCESS table is reduced to in-frame sequences with V and J assigned. These tables do not hold every clone; where another copy was compared, an unresolved V gene accounts for under half, and the others remain unexplained. That table gives V, J and clone size, and the DNA gave D and trimming. In this sample the table shows about 580,000 clones, roughly 98% of which occur a single time. 0.25% to 0.35% of the sample is in the top ten clones.

The investigation overall reported the following: Sampling was limited to blood, and TCR repertoires in tissue likely differ from TCR repertoires in blood. About 4.5% of naive CD4, around 3.5% of naive CD8, about 2.1% of memory CD4, and about 0.4% of memory CD8 clonotypes were shared across a few donors. Because the study included a small number of donors, the genetic and exposure-history diversity represented was limited. Naive subsets generally had larger estimated clonotype richness than memory subsets did. Based on pairwise subsampling, the degree of clonotype sharing among donors was expected to be affected by sequencing depth. Compared with non-shared clonotypes, the clonotypes found in all four sorted-subset donors had higher generation probabilities. Even with the large sequencing depth, rarefaction of the sorted-subset datasets indicated that sequencing was incomplete.

The CDR3 numbers 15 residues from cysteine through phenylalanine. Just the 45-base CDR3 DNA is kept, in frame starting at base 1. V loses 1 base of germline sequence and J loses 2 bases, and the interval between the two ends is 10 bases. CDR1 and CDR2, looked up from the germline V gene (reference sequence), are LNHDA and SQIVND. The sequence joins TRBV19 to TRBJ2-3, and the D gene may be TRBD2, 6 bases matching. The sequence derives from a young man in good health. Source material: naive CD8+ T cells sorted from blood. The cell subset or site label here, explained by the study, means: CD45RA+CCR7+. The DNA sequence reads TGTGCCAGTAGTATAGTGGCGGGGACCACAGATACGCAGTATTTT. Its product reads: CASSIVAGTTDTQYF.